This is a list of T cell receptor beta chains from one sample in a study of blood T cell repertoires in COVID-19. Some clones are missing from TCRdb's copy, which holds only in-frame ones; the method was immunoSEQ multiplex PCR. Seen here are about 120,000 clones, 85% to 90% observed once, and the top ten hold roughly 10%. Sequencing was performed on peripheral blood. The source of these receptors is a man aged 80 or over with acute or convalescent COVID-19. The CDR3 runs from the conserved cysteine through the conserved F or W. D genes are given only for firm matches. The size of a clone is reported for some rows only, either as once, few or many, or as a class for expanded clones.

d_gene,j_gene,abundance,v_gene,CDR3nt,CDR3aa
TRBD1,TRBJ2-7,-,TRBV5-1,TGCGCCAGCAGCTTGGATGGACAGGGCTCCTACGAGCAGTACTTC,CASSLDGQGSYEQYF
-,TRBJ1-1,-,TRBV6-6,TGTGCCACCGTATCTACAGTGAACACTGAAGCTTTCTTT,CATVSTVNTEAFF
-,TRBJ1-3,-,TRBV7-2,TGTGCCAGCAGCTTAGTAGGGTCCGGAGGCGGAAACACCATATATTTT,CASSLVGSGGGNTIYF
-,TRBJ2-1,many,TRBV12-3/TRBV12-4,TGTGCCATCCGCTCCTACAATGAGCAGTTCTTC,CAIRSYNEQFF
TRBD1,TRBJ1-4,-,TRBV5-5,TGTGCCAGCAGCTTGGCGACAGGGCCCGGGGTCTTGAATGAAAAACTGTTTTTT,CASSLATGPGVLNEKLFF
TRBD1,TRBJ1-1,-,TRBV19,TGTGCCAGTAGTAAAAGTTCTTCGAACAGGGGGGTCGATAACACTGAAGCTTTCTTT,CASSKSSSNRGVDNTEAFF
TRBD1,TRBJ2-7,-,TRBV29-1,TGCAGCGTTGGACAGGGGGCCTTCGCCTACGAGCAGTACTTC,CSVGQGAFAYEQYF
TRBD1,TRBJ1-1,-,TRBV7-9,TGTGCCAGCTCCAGGACAGGGGGCGGCACTGAAGCTTTCTTT,CASSRTGGGTEAFF
-,TRBJ2-7,-,TRBV20-1,TGCAGTGCTAGTGGCAGGGCAATCCCTAACCGCGAGCAGTACTTC,CSASGRAIPNREQYF
-,TRBJ2-2,-,TRBV24-1,TGTGCCACCAGTGATTTTTTAGCGGCGAACACCGGGGAGCTGTTTTTT,CATSDFLAANTGELFF
-,TRBJ2-7,few,TRBV5-4,TGTGCCAGCAGCTCCGCCCGGAGTGGATCCTACGAGCAGTACTTC,CASSSARSGSYEQYF
-,TRBJ1-4,-,TRBV24-1,TGTGCCACCAGCCCGCTCGGGGAGGAAGAAAAACTGTTTTTT,CATSPLGEEEKLFF
TRBD1,TRBJ1-6,few,TRBV11-2,TGTGCCAGCAGCTCCCAAGGACAGGCGAGTTATAATTCACCCCTCCACTTT,CASSSQGQASYNSPLHF
-,TRBJ2-7,-,TRBV4-1,TGCGCCAGCAGCCACATGTGGGGCTTAGGGAACGAGCAGTACTTC,CASSHMWGLGNEQYF
TRBD2,TRBJ2-3,-,TRBV9,TGTGCCAGCAGCTCCCGACTAGCGGAAAGCACAGATACGCAGTATTTT,CASSSRLAESTDTQYF
TRBD1,TRBJ2-2,-,TRBV2,TGTGCCAGCCTGGGTTCGACAGGGCACACCGGGGAGCTGTTTTTT,CASLGSTGHTGELFF
TRBD1,TRBJ1-5,-,TRBV19,TGTGCCAGTAGCTGGACAGGGTCTGGCAATCAGCCCCAGCATTTT,CASSWTGSGNQPQHF
TRBD1,TRBJ2-2,-,TRBV7-8,TGTGCCAGCAGCTTAGGATCCGGGACAGGGGGATACACCGGGGAGCTGTTTTTT,CASSLGSGTGGYTGELFF
TRBD2,TRBJ2-2,-,TRBV15,TGTGCCACCAGCAGAGGGCTAGCGGGAGCTGCGGACACCGGGGAGCTGTTTTTT,CATSRGLAGAADTGELFF
-,TRBJ1-2,-,TRBV5-4,TGTGCCAGCAGCTTGGGGGCAGATCTCAACTATGGCTACACCTTC,CASSLGADLNYGYTF
TRBD1,TRBJ1-1,-,TRBV29-1,TGCAGCTTGAGGGGACAGGGGAACACTGAAGCTTTCTTT,CSLRGQGNTEAFF
TRBD2,TRBJ2-1,once,TRBV19,TGTGCCAGTAGCATTCTAGCGGGGCCTTACTATGAGCAGTTCTTC,CASSILAGPYYEQFF